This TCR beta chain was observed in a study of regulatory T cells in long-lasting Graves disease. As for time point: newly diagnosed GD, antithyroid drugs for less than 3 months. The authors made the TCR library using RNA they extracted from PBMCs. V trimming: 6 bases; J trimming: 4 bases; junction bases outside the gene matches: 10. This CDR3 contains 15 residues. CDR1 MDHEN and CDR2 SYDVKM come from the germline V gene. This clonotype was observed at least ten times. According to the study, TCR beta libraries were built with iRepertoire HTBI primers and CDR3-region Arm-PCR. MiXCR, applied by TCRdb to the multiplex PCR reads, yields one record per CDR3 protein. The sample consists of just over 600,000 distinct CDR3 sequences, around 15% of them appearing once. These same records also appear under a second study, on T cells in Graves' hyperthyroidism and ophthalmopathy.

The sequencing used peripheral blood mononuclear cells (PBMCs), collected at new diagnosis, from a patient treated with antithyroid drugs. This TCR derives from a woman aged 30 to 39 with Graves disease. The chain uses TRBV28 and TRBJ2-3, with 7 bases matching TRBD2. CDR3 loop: CASRRAGRGPDTQYF. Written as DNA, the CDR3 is TGTGCCAGCAGAAGAGCAGGGAGGGGACCAGATACGCAGTATTTT.